This T cell receptor beta chain was retrieved from a study of lung T cells in sarcoidosis with Löfgren's syndrome. Each CDR3 protein gets one entry after TCRdb re-called the reads with MiXCR. The sample has some 2,200 distinct CDR3 sequences; 20% to 25% are singletons. This clonotype is judged medium-sized. Antigen specificity is unknown. The J segment lost 5 bases and the V segment lost 2 bases, leaving 7 bases of the junction unmatched. Germline V gene lookup returns CDR1 LGHDT and CDR2 YNNKEL (reference sequence). The CDR3 spans 15 residues. Study findings and constraints: TRBV2 was the preferred pairing partner of TRAV12-1, with similar CDR3s. Shared TRAV12-1 and TRBV2 CDR3 motifs were reported across several patients.

The rearrangement joins TRBV3-1 to TRBJ2-5; 8 bases line up with TRBD2. The origin of this receptor is a human donor with sarcoidosis (Löfgren's syndrome or another form), or a control subject (not recorded which). The sample consisted of CD4+ T cells from bronchoalveolar lavage. CDR3 protein: CASSQRGLGGETQYF. In DNA form, the CDR3 reads TGTGCCAGCAGCCAAAGGGGACTAGGCGGCGAGACCCAGTACTTC.